Sequencing of this T cell receptor beta chain was carried out in a study of CD8 T cells in ankylosing spondylitis. In making TCR beta libraries, quantitative 5'-RACE with molecular barcodes was used. TCRdb independently ran MiXCR on the 5' RACE reads; one entry per CDR3 protein. The data contain about 510,000 distinct CDR3 sequences, 5.3% of them seen just once; the ten biggest clones take up under 4.5%. Findings and caveats of the study: Disease-associated clones were reportedly significantly overrepresented in matched ankylosing spondylitis synovial fluid. A TCR beta motif of about 8 highly homologous variants seemed to mark ankylosing spondylitis blood.

The V and J ends lost 2 bases and 4 bases respectively, with 11 bases between them. Germline V gene lookup returns CDR1 SEHNR and CDR2 FQNEAQ (reference sequence). This CDR3 has 14 amino acids. This clonotype was seen many times. The antigen is undetermined. The TCR was taken from a male donor with ankylosing spondylitis. The sample comprised blood, either unsorted or a sorted T cell fraction (not recorded which). The V gene is TRBV7-9, the J gene TRBJ1-1; D might be TRBD1 (5 bases). This CDR3 reads CASSLRAGTTEAFF. The CDR3 DNA is TGTGCCAGCAGCTTACGGGCAGGGACCACTGAAGCTTTCTTT.